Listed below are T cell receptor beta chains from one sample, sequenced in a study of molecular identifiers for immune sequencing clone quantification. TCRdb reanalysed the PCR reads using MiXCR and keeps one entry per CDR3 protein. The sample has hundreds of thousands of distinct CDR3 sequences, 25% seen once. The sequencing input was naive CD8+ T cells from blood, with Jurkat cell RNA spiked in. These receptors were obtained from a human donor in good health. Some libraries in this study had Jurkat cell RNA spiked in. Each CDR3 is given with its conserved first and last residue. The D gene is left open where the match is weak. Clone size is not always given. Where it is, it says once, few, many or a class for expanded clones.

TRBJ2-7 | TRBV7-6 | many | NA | TGTGCCAGCAGCTTAGAAGAGACCTACGAGCAGTACTTC | CASSLEETYEQYF
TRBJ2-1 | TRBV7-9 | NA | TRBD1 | TGTGCCAGCAGCCCGCGCCGGGACAGGAGGTTAGATGAGCAGTTCTTC | CASSPRRDRRLDEQFF
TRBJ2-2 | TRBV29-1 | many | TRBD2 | TGCAGCGTTCTATCGGCGGGAGATAACACCGGGGAGCTGTTTTTT | CSVLSAGDNTGELFF
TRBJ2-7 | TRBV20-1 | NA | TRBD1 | TGCAGTGCTTGGACAGGCTACGAGCAGTACTTC | CSAWTGYEQYF
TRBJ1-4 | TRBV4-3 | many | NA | TGCGCCAGCAGCCAAGTACCTCCAACTAATGAAAAACTGTTTTTT | CASSQVPPTNEKLFF
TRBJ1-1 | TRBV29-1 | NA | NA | TGCAGCGTTGGAGGTATCAGGGGCTTTGAAGCTTTCTTT | CSVGGIRGFEAFF
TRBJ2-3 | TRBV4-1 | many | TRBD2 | TGCGCCAGCAGCCCTGGGTTTGAGACTAGCGAATCAGATACGCAGTATTTT | CASSPGFETSESDTQYF
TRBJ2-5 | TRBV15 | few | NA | TGTGCCACCAGCACACGGGGGGCCTACCAAGAGACCCAGTACTTC | CATSTRGAYQETQYF
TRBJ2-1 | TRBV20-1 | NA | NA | TGCAGTGCTAGCCTAGCGACCTACAATGGGCAGTTCTTC | CSASLATYNGQFF
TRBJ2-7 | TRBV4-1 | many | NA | TGCGCCAGCAGCCAAGGTCCGACCCAGTTATCCTACGAGCAGTACTTC | CASSQGPTQLSYEQYF
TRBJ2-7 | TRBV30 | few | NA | TGTGCCTGGAGTGTAAGTTATGGCGAGCAGTACTTC | CAWSVSYGEQYF
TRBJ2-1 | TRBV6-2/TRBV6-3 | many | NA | TGTGCCAGCAGCTCTTACCCCCAGCTGGAGCAGTTCTTC | CASSSYPQLEQFF
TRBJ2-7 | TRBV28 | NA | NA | TGTGCCAGCTGTCTCCCAGGGAGCCCAGAGCAGTACTTC | CASCLPGSPEQYF
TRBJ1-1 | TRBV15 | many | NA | TGTGCCACCAGTCCGCACAGGGACACTGAAGCTTTCTTT | CATSPHRDTEAFF
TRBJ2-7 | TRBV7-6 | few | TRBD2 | TGTGCCAGCAGCGCCAGACTAGCGGGAGGCTCCTACGAGCAGTACTTC | CASSARLAGGSYEQYF
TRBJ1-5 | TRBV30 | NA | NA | TGTGCCTGGAGGTTGTCGGGTGGCAATCAGCCCCAGCATTTT | CAWRLSGGNQPQHF
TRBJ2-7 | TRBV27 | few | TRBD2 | TGTGCCAGCAGTACCCCGGGACTAGCGGGAGAGTACTTC | CASSTPGLAGEYF
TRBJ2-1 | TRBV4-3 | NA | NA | TGCGCCAGCAGCCAAGATAAGGGACTTGACTTTAACAATGAGCAGTTCTTC | CASSQDKGLDFNNEQFF
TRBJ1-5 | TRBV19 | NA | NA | TGTGCCAGTAGTACGGAGTATCAGCCCCAGCATTTT | CASSTEYQPQHF
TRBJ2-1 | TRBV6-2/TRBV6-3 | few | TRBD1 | TGTGCCAGCAGTTACTCGACAGACAGGGGTATCTATGAGCAGTTCTTC | CASSYSTDRGIYEQFF
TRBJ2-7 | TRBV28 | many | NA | TGTGCCAGCAGGCGACCGGGACAACCTTTTGAGCAGTACTTC | CASRRPGQPFEQYF
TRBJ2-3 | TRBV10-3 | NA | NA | TGTGCCATCAGAGAGTCGGCCGCCGCGGCGAGCACAGATACGCAGTATTTT | CAIRESAAAASTDTQYF
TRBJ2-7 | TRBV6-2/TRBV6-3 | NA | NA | TGTGCCAGCAGTTACGACCGGGATTTGAACGAGCAGTACTTC | CASSYDRDLNEQYF
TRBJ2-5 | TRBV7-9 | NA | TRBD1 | TGTGCCAGCAGTCGAACCTACAGGGGAGAGACCCAGTACTTC | CASSRTYRGETQYF
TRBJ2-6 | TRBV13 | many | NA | TGTGCCAGCAGCCCGACCGGAGGTAGGAGGCTCCATCTGACTTTC | CASSPTGGRRLHLTF
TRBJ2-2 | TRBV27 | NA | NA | TGTGCCAGCGGGGGGGGGCTTCGGTACGACGGGGAGCTGTTTTTT | CASGGGLRYDGELFF
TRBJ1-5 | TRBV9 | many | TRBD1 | TGTGCCAGCAGCGTAGGGACAGGGGGTCAGCCCCAGCATTTT | CASSVGTGGQPQHF
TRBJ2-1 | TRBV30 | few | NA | TGTGCCTGGAGTTATGTGAATGAGCAGTTCTTC | CAWSYVNEQFF
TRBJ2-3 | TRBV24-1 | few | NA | TGTGCCACCAGTGATTTTCTAGGAGGGAATTCGGATACGCAGTATTTT | CATSDFLGGNSDTQYF
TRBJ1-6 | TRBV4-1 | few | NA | TGCGCCAGCAGCCAAGGACAGGACCCCGGATCTTCACCCCTCCACTTT | CASSQGQDPGSSPLHF
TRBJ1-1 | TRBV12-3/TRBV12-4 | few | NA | TGTGCCAGCAGCCCTGGTAGAGCTTACACTGAAGCTTTCTTT | CASSPGRAYTEAFF
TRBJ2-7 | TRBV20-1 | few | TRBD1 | TGCAGTGCTAATACCTTAGGGACAGCCTCCTACGAGCAGTACTTC | CSANTLGTASYEQYF
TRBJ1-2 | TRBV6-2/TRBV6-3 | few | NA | TGTGCCAGCAGTTATTATGGGAGCTACGCCTTC | CASSYYGSYAF
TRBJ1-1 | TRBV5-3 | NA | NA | TGTGCCGGCAGCTTGTTCGGGACTGAAGCTTTCTTT | CAGSLFGTEAFF
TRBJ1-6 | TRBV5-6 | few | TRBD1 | TGTGCCAGCAGCTTGGCCCGGGACAGGAATGCACCCCTCCACTTT | CASSLARDRNAPLHF
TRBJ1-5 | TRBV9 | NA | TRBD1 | TGTGCCAGCAGCATAGGAGGAGGGACAGATACGCAGCATTTT | CASSIGGGTDTQHF
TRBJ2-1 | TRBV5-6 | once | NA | TGTGCCAGCAGCTTTATGGGCAGTCACTATGAGCAGCTCTTC | CASSFMGSHYEQLF